Shown below are 32 T cell receptor beta chains from a single sample sequenced in a study of cytomegalovirus exposure and HLA in healthy donors. It was with 60 Vbeta and 13 Jbeta primers that the PCR ran. The method was immunoSEQ multiplex PCR; TCRdb's version includes in-frame clones alone and lacks a portion of them. The sample shows more than 95,000 clones, under 65% of them seen only once. Material for sequencing was PBMCs. These TCRs come from a man between 60 and 75 years old in good health and CMV-seronegative.

The gene calls are TRBV2 and TRBJ1-5; D perhaps matches TRBD1 (5 bases). The CDR3 covers 16 residues. Deletions cut 7 bases from V and 2 bases from J, with 18 bases between. Germline CDR1 is SNHLY and CDR2 is FYNNEI. Written as DNA, the CDR3 is TGTGCCAGCAAGTCTGCTCCGGGGGAGGGCAATCAGCCCCAGCATTTT. Translating gives CASKSAPGEGNQPQHF.

Concerning this clone: A read error may produce the germline difference seen at one junction end. V and J are TRBV7-7 and TRBJ2-1; TRBD2 is a possible D gene (6 bases). Germline CDR1 SSHAT, CDR2 FNYEAQ (reference sequence). This CDR3 has 15 amino acids. The CDR3 nucleotides are TGTGCTAGCAGCTCCGGGAGCGGCGCCTACAATGAGCAGTTCTTC. Protein: CASSSGSGAYNEQFF.

The chain joins TRBV6-6 to TRBJ2-5; 11 positions agree with TRBD2. Germline V CDR1 and CDR2: MNHNY, SVGAGI (reference sequence). J lost 2 bases, V lost 8 bases, and 4 bases had no gene match. This CDR3 region has 14 residues. The CDR3 region is CASGTSGQQETQYF. CDR3 sequence (DNA): TGTGCCAGCGGGACTAGCGGACAACAAGAGACCCAGTACTTC.

The genes are TRBV5-1 and TRBJ2-2; TRBD2 matches 8 bases. V lost 4 bases and J lost 3; bases outside the gene matches: 8. Germline CDR1 and CDR2: SGHRS and YFSETQ. The CDR3 has 16 residues. The DNA for the CDR3 is TGCGCCAGCAGCGCACTAGCGGCAATTGACACCGGGGAGCTGTTTTTT. This encodes CASSALAAIDTGELFF. The full variable domain, rest sourced from reference TRBV5-1 and TRBJ2-2, is KAGVTQTPRYLIKTRGQQVTLSCSPISGHRSVSWYQQTPGQGLQFLFEYFSETQRNKGNFPGRFSGRQFSNSRSEMNVSTLELGDSALYLCASSALAAIDTGELFFGEGSRLTVL.

The chain recombines TRBV28 with TRBJ2-1; 10 nucleotides match TRBD2. J lost 6 bases, V lost 6 bases, and 8 bases had no gene match. The CDR3 runs 15 residues. Germline CDR1 is MDHEN and CDR2 is SYDVKM. The CDR3 DNA reads TGTGCCAGCAGCCGACTAGCGGGTGGCCCCAATGAGCAGTTCTTC. Translation gives CASSRLAGGPNEQFF.

A word on this clone: Other nucleotide sequences from this sample produce the same CDR3. J is TRBJ1-1 and V is TRBV7-9; no reliable D call. The CDR3 has 13 amino acids. Germline V gives CDR1 SEHNR, CDR2 FQNEAQ (reference sequence). Trimming left V 5 bases short and J 1 base short, with 8 bases between. CDR3 coding DNA: TGTGCCAGCAGCCTCCAGGAGAACACTGAAGCTTTCTTT. As protein: CASSLQENTEAFF.

This clone was recorded a few times. The V and J genes are TRBV25-1 and TRBJ2-7, with TRBD1 as a possible D gene (6 bases). Germline V lookup: CDR1 MGHDK, CDR2 SYGVNS. The germline V and J ends were trimmed by 1 base and 0 bases, with 10 bases remaining between them. The CDR3 contains 15 residues. The DNA of the CDR3 is TGTGCCAGCAGTGAATCGCAGGGGAGCTCCTACGAGCAGTACTTC. It is translated as CASSESQGSSYEQYF.

V gene TRBV28 combines with J gene TRBJ2-1, with 8 bases lining up with TRBD1. The V gene's germline CDR1 is MDHEN and CDR2 SYDVKM. V shed 5 bases, J shed 12 bases, and the junction held 9 bases outside the gene matches. The CDR3 is 13 amino acids. The CDR3 here is CASSGTGYMRQFF. The CDR3 bases are TGTGCCAGCAGTGGGACAGGCTATATGAGGCAGTTCTTC.

This chain joins TRBV6-4 and TRBJ2-5; 9 bases fit TRBD1. The CDR3 has 13 amino acids. Germline V gene data show CDR1 as MRHNA and CDR2 as SNTAGT. Trimming removed 4 bases from V and 4 bases from J; junction bases left unmatched: 1. The CDR3 DNA is TGTGCCAGCAGTGGACAGGGGGGAGAGACCCAGTACTTC. It codes for CASSGQGGETQYF.

This clone showed up just a few times. The V call is TRBV7-8, the J call TRBJ1-5; D not certain. The CDR3 is 12 amino acids. V shed 5 bases and J shed 7 bases, with 9 bases lying between them. The germline gives CDR1 SGHVS, CDR2 FQNEAQ. The CDR3, as DNA: TGTGCCAGCAGCGATGGGAGGCAGCCCCAGCATTTT. Translating gives CASSDGRQPQHF. The whole variable domain, filled in from reference TRBV7-8 and TRBJ1-5, reads GAGVSQSPRYKVAKRGQDVALRCDPISGHVSLFWYQQALGQGPEFLTYFQNEAQLDKSGLPSDRFFAERPEGSVSTLKIQRTQQEDSAVYLCASSDGRQPQHFGDGTRLSIL.

J is TRBJ1-2 and V is TRBV7-9; D gene ambiguous. V was clipped by 3 bases and J by 6 bases, with 14 bases between them. The germline V gene has CDR1 SEHNR and CDR2 FQNEAQ (reference sequence). This CDR3 spans 14 amino acids. The CDR3 here is CASSFLSMGHGYTF. CDR3 coding DNA: TGTGCCAGCAGCTTTTTATCAATGGGCCATGGCTACACCTTC.

V gene TRBV7-3 combines with J gene TRBJ2-3; D is uncertain. V was clipped by 1 base and J by 2 bases, with 7 bases between them. The CDR3 loop spans 14 amino acids. The germline CDR1 and CDR2 sequences are SGHTA and FQGTGA. The CDR3 bases are TGTGCCAGCAGCTTAATGTCCTACACAGATACGCAGTATTTT. Its translation is CASSLMSYTDTQYF.

This clone was detected only a few times. This rearrangement joins TRBV11-2 to TRBJ2-7; the match to TRBD1 covers 9 bases. The V and J ends lost 4 bases and 2 bases, in that order; junction bases with no gene match: 6. The germline CDR1 and CDR2 sequences are SGHAT and FQNNGV. The CDR3 runs 15 residues. The CDR3 reads CASSSPRDRAYEQYF. In DNA, the CDR3 is TGTGCCAGCAGCTCCCCCCGGGACAGGGCCTACGAGCAGTACTTC.

V is TRBV5-6 and J is TRBJ2-5; 7 bases line up with TRBD1. CDR1 and CDR2 from the germline V gene are SGHDT and YYEEEE. The V segment lost 4 bases and the J segment 5 bases; nucleotides outside the gene matches: 11. CDR3 size: 15 residues. CDR3 in amino acids: CASSQEVGGAETQYF. In nucleotides, the CDR3 is TGTGCCAGCAGCCAGGAGGTAGGGGGCGCGGAGACCCAGTACTTC.

V is TRBV18 and J is TRBJ1-3; D call uncertain. The CDR3 is 16 amino acids. CDR1 KGHSH and CDR2 LQKENI come from the germline V gene. V was cut by 2 bases and J by 0 bases, with 11 bases left in between. The CDR3 coding sequence is TGTGCCAGCTCACCAACGGTCCTGAGCTCTGGAAACACCATATATTTT. Translating it yields CASSPTVLSSGNTIYF.

This clone has more than one count but fewer than ten. The chain employs TRBV5-4 and TRBJ2-2, with 10 nucleotides matching TRBD2. The CDR3 is 16 residues long. Germline-derived CDR1 and CDR2 are SGHNT and YYREEE (reference sequence). With V trimmed by 0 bases and J by 6 bases, 5 bases remained unmatched. The chain's CDR3 is CASSLASGGVSGELFF. The CDR3 coding sequence is TGTGCCAGCAGCTTGGCTAGCGGGGGAGTCTCCGGGGAGCTGTTTTTT.

Comment on this clone: Other DNA sequences in the sample encode the same CDR3. V gene TRBV11-2 combines with J gene TRBJ2-2, with a possible D match to TRBD2 (6 bases). The CDR3 has 17 residues. V was shortened by 1 base and J by 2 bases, with 14 bases between the two germline ends. Germline CDR1 reads SGHAT; CDR2 reads FQNNGV. The CDR3, as DNA: TGTGCCAGCAGCTTAGCCCCTGGGGGGTTTAACACCGGGGAGCTGTTTTTT. As protein: CASSLAPGGFNTGELFF. The whole variable domain, filled in from reference TRBV11-2 and TRBJ2-2, reads EAGVAQSPRYKIIEKRQSVAFWCNPISGHATLYWYQQILGQGPKLLIQFQNNGVVDDSQLPKDRFSAERLKGVDSTLKIQPAKLEDSAVYLCASSLAPGGFNTGELFFGEGSRLTVL.

This clone was observed a handful of times. The chain has TRBV5-6 and TRBJ2-3; 10 positions match TRBD1. The CDR3 runs 15 residues. Trimming cost V 4 bases and J 2 bases; bases outside gene matches: 4. The germline V gene encodes CDR1 SGHDT and CDR2 YYEEEE. The CDR3 DNA reads TGTGCCAGCAGCCCTGGACAGGGGGTCACAGATACGCAGTATTTT. This translates into CASSPGQGVTDTQYF.

The rearrangement links TRBV11-3 to TRBJ2-7; tentatively, D is TRBD2 (6 bases). The CDR3 contains 14 residues. V was clipped by 1 base and J by 5 bases, with 12 bases between them. In germline, CDR1 is SGHNT, CDR2 YENEEA. CDR3 region: CASSLGGRPNEQYF. The CDR3 nucleotides are TGTGCCAGCAGCTTAGGTGGGAGGCCGAACGAGCAGTACTTC.

The rearrangement uses TRBV19 and TRBJ1-5; 7 bases match TRBD1. V shed 3 bases, J shed 3 bases, and the junction held 5 bases outside the gene matches. Looked up from germline, CDR1 is LNHDA and CDR2 is SQIVND (reference sequence). The CDR3 spans 15 residues. As DNA, the CDR3 is TGTGCCAGTAGTATGGCCAGGGGGTTCAATCAGCCCCAGCATTTT. Its protein product is CASSMARGFNQPQHF.

This sequence joins TRBV5-6 and TRBJ2-7; 11 bases match TRBD2. The CDR3 runs 14 residues. V gave up 4 bases and J gave up 3 bases; unmatched junction bases: 3. Germline lookup yields CDR1 SGHDT and CDR2 YYEEEE. The CDR3 reads CASSVGLAVYEQYF. DNA of the CDR3: TGTGCCAGCAGCGTGGGACTAGCGGTCTACGAGCAGTACTTC.

J is TRBJ1-1 and V is TRBV9; no clear D gene. V was trimmed by 3 bases and J by 5 bases, leaving 8 bases between them. The CDR3 is made up of 12 amino acids. Germline loops: CDR1 SGDLS, CDR2 YYNGEE. The CDR3 spells CASSGGRTEAFF. CDR3 in DNA: TGTGCCAGCAGCGGAGGTCGAACTGAAGCTTTCTTT.

This chain joins TRBV10-3 and TRBJ1-3, with 7 bases aligning to TRBD1. CDR1 ENHRY and CDR2 SYGVKD come from the germline V gene. Trimming took 9 bases from V and 7 from J; bases not matched to a gene: 3. This CDR3 has 11 amino acids. The CDR3 loop reads CAIGQANTIYF. DNA for the CDR3: TGTGCCATTGGACAGGCGAACACCATATATTTT.

The genes are TRBV9 and TRBJ1-2, with TRBD1 matching 9 bases. This CDR3 is built from 15 residues. V trimming: 0 bases; J trimming: 11 bases; junction bases outside the gene matches: 11. Germline assignment: CDR1 SGDLS and CDR2 YYNGEE. CDR3 sequence reads: CASSVEGTGRSAYTF. The CDR3 bases are TGTGCCAGCAGCGTAGAAGGGACAGGGCGATCAGCGTACACCTTC.

The V gene is TRBV9, the J gene TRBJ1-1; unclear D gene. Germline V gives CDR1 SGDLS, CDR2 YYNGEE. The CDR3 has 15 amino acids. V was clipped by 0 bases and J by 0 bases, with 9 bases between them. The CDR3 reads CASSVEMTMNTEAFF. The DNA for the CDR3 is TGTGCCAGCAGCGTAGAGATGACAATGAACACTGAAGCTTTCTTT.

This clone was seen a handful of times. This chain uses TRBV5-4 with TRBJ2-5, with D tentatively TRBD2 (5 bases). CDR1 and CDR2 from the germline V gene are SGHNT and YYREEE (reference sequence). Trimming removed 4 bases at V and 0 bases at J, with 10 bases between. There are 14 residues in the CDR3. This chain's CDR3 is CASSPRANQETQYF. DNA of the CDR3: TGTGCCAGCAGCCCGCGGGCCAACCAAGAGACCCAGTACTTC.

The gene calls are TRBV11-1 and TRBJ2-4; tentative D call: TRBD1 (5 bases). This CDR3 comprises 15 residues. The ends were cut back, 1 base at V and 8 bases at J, with 15 bases in the middle. From germline, CDR1 is SGHAT and CDR2 FQDESV (reference sequence). For the CDR3, the DNA is TGTGCCAGCAGCTTAGGGGGCGGCCGCGCCCACATTCAGTACTTC. This translates into CASSLGGGRAHIQYF.

A word on this clone: At one of its ends the junction is not consistent with the germline gene, which may arise from a read error. The CDR3 spells CASSQLDRAVFF. In DNA form, the CDR3 reads TGTGCCAGCAGTCAATTAGACAGGGCGGTTTTTTTT. The chain is built from TRBV28 and TRBJ1-1, with 7 bases aligning to TRBD1. The CDR3 is 12 amino acids. Germline CDR1 and CDR2: MDHEN and SYDVKM.

In its sample, this clone was seen a few times. The gene calls are TRBV13 and TRBJ2-2; D is ambiguous. This CDR3 is built from 12 residues. V lost 5 bases and J lost 7, with 8 bases in between. Germline V gene lookup returns CDR1 PRHDT and CDR2 FYEKMQ (reference sequence). CDR3 sequence reads: CASSRDGGELFF. DNA of the CDR3: TGTGCCAGCAGCCGAGATGGCGGGGAGCTGTTTTTT.

The chain employs TRBV7-9 and TRBJ2-5; 8 nucleotides align to TRBD1. V was clipped by 5 bases and J by 5 bases; unmatched bases: 10. This CDR3 spans 15 amino acids. CDR1 is SEHNR, CDR2 FQNEAQ, per germline (reference sequence). The CDR3 sequence is CASSNSGGKGETQYF. The DNA of the CDR3 is TGTGCCAGCAGCAACTCAGGGGGCAAGGGTGAGACCCAGTACTTC.

The J gene is TRBJ1-1, the V gene TRBV7-3; D remains ambiguous. The CDR3 is 14 residues long. Germline V gives CDR1 SGHTA, CDR2 FQGTGA. The V and J ends lost 2 bases and 4 bases respectively, with 11 bases between them. The CDR3 coding sequence is TGTGCCAGCAGCTTACTATTCGGGGTCACTGAAGCTTTCTTT. Amino acids: CASSLLFGVTEAFF. The whole variable domain, filled in from reference TRBV7-3 and TRBJ1-1, reads GAGVSQTPSNKVTEKGKYVELRCDPISGHTALYWYRQSLGQGPEFLIYFQGTGAADDSGLPNDRFFAVRPEGSVSTLKIQRTERGDSAVYLCASSLLFGVTEAFFGQGTRLTVV.

The J gene is TRBJ1-1, the V gene TRBV7-2, with D uncertain. Germline values: CDR1 SGHTA, CDR2 FQGNSA. The CDR3 sequence is 14 residues long. Trimming took 5 bases from V and 1 from J, leaving 11 bases between them. CDR3 residues: CASSRFEGNTEAFF. The CDR3 bases are TGTGCCAGCAGCCGGTTCGAGGGGAACACTGAAGCTTTCTTT.